These 21 T cell receptor beta chains were all obtained from the same sample, sequenced in a study of shared clonotypes between healthy human individuals. TCRdb keeps only in-frame clones here, not all; method: immunoSEQ multiplex PCR. The sample lists approximately 1.1 million clones, 78% occurring once. The sequenced material came from memory CD4+ T cells from PBMCs. Subset here: CD45RA-negative fraction. The receptors were sampled from a man between 18 and 29 years old in good health. Some clones in this sample may be carry-over from other donors' samples.

This chain links TRBV21-1 with TRBJ1-4; the table assigns TRBD1, which was not confirmed against the DNA. TRBV21-1 is a pseudogene segment. The CDR3 has 19 residues. CDR3 bases: TGTGCCAGCAGCACCTCGGGCGACTTCCGGGACAGAAATAATGAAAAACTGTTTTTT. This sequence encodes CASSTSGDFRDRNNEKLFF.

The chain combines TRBV6-6 with TRBJ1-4; 7 bases are a match to TRBD1. Looked up from germline, CDR1 is MNHNY and CDR2 is SVGAGI (reference sequence). Trimming cost V 6 bases and J 8 bases; bases outside gene matches: 15. The CDR3 covers 16 residues. CDR3: CASRQTKGAGGEKLFF. CDR3 sequence (DNA): TGTGCCAGCAGACAGACTAAGGGGGCAGGGGGGGAAAAACTGTTTTTT.

V and J are TRBV20-1 and TRBJ1-1; no firm D call. Germline V gene sequence: CDR1 DFQATT, CDR2 SNEGSKA (reference sequence). The CDR3 consists of 11 residues. Trimming stripped 5 bases from V and 9 bases from J, with 13 bases between. The CDR3 DNA follows: TGCAGTGCTGGCCGACAAGCAAAAGCTTTCTTT. It specifies CSAGRQAKAFF.

The chain joins TRBV5-1 to TRBJ1-4, with 10 bases fitting TRBD1. Germline CDR1 reads SGHRS; CDR2 reads YFSETQ. V dropped 4 bases and J dropped 6; count of bases not matched to a gene: 9. There are 16 residues in the CDR3. The CDR3 DNA reads TGCGCCAGCAGCGTGGGGACAGGGGACCCAGATGAAAAACTGTTTTTT. Translating it yields CASSVGTGDPDEKLFF.

In this sample, this clone turned up once. This chain uses TRBV28 with TRBJ2-6; unclear D gene. Germline V gene lookup returns CDR1 MDHEN and CDR2 SYDVKM. The CDR3 length is 14 residues. The germline V and J ends were trimmed by 10 bases and 0 bases, with 10 bases remaining between them. The chain's CDR3 is CATHLSSGANVLTF. CDR3 DNA sequence: TGTGCCACCCACCTCAGCTCTGGGGCCAACGTCCTGACTTTC. The variable domain in full, completed from reference TRBV28 and TRBJ2-6, reads DVKVTQSSRYLVKRTGEKVFLECVQDMDHENMFWYRQDPGLGLRLIYFSYDVKMKEKGDIPEGYSVSREKKERFSLILESASTNQTSMYLCATHLSSGANVLTFGAGSRLTVL.

The chain has TRBV28 and TRBJ2-7; TRBD1 or TRBD2 may be the D gene (5 bases each). CDR3 size: 16 residues. Trimming cost V 5 bases and J 7 bases, with 24 bases left between them. Germline V lookup: CDR1 MDHEN, CDR2 SYDVKM. CDR3: CASSPLDGTGFVEQYF. For the CDR3, the DNA is TGTGCCAGCAGTCCCCTCGACGGGACGGGGTTTGTGGAGCAGTACTTC.

The rearrangement uses TRBV4-1 and TRBJ2-5; D possibly uses TRBD1 or TRBD2 (5 bases each). V dropped 0 bases and J dropped 5 bases, with 10 bases sitting between them. This CDR3 has 14 residues. Germline-derived CDR1 and CDR2 are MGHRA and YSYEKL. CDR3 region: CASSQERWGETQYF. The CDR3 bases are TGCGCCAGCAGCCAAGAGAGATGGGGGGAGACCCAGTACTTC.

This clone was counted a few times. The chain joins TRBV9 to TRBJ2-3, with unresolved D. Germline V gives CDR1 SGDLS, CDR2 YYNGEE. This CDR3 is 12 amino acids long. V lost 4 bases and J 6 bases, leaving 9 bases between the germline ends. CDR3 amino acids: CASSLLLDTQYF. DNA of the CDR3: TGTGCCAGCAGCCTCCTACTGGATACGCAGTATTTT.

The V and J genes are TRBV28 and TRBJ2-6; D ambiguous. Trimming removed 7 bases at V and 0 bases at J, with 7 bases between. CDR3 size: 14 residues. CDR1 is MDHEN, CDR2 SYDVKM, per germline. This chain's CDR3 is CASTFLSGANVLTF. For the CDR3, the DNA is TGTGCCAGCACCTTCCTCTCTGGGGCCAACGTCCTGACTTTC.

The chain is built from TRBV19 and TRBJ2-2; the D gene is possibly TRBD1 (6 bases). The CDR3 has 15 residues. Germline V CDR1 and CDR2: LNHDA, SQIVND (reference sequence). V was pared by 10 bases and J by 1 base, with 16 bases between. CDR3: CATLTPGQNTGELFF. Written as DNA, the CDR3 is TGTGCCACCTTGACGCCGGGACAGAACACCGGGGAGCTGTTTTTT.

The J gene is TRBJ2-2, the V gene TRBV9, with 8 bases aligning to TRBD2. V was pared by 4 bases and J by 1 base, with 12 bases of the junction left unmatched. The germline CDR1 and CDR2 sequences are SGDLS and YYNGEE. This CDR3 spans 18 amino acids. CDR3 coding DNA: TGTGCCAGCAGCCCCCCCTTGGAGAGCGGGAGGAACACCGGGGAGCTGTTTTTT. Residues: CASSPPLESGRNTGELFF. The full variable domain, with the rest looked up from reference TRBV9 and TRBJ2-2, is DSGVTQTPKHLITATGQRVTLRCSPRSGDLSVYWYQQSLDQGLQFLIQYYNGEERAKGNILERFSAQQFPDLHSELNLSSLELGDSALYFCASSPPLESGRNTGELFFGEGSRLTVL.

The genes are TRBV5-4 and TRBJ2-7, with 10 bases lining up with TRBD2. This CDR3 has 14 amino acids. CDR1 and CDR2 (germline): SGHNT, YYREEE (reference sequence). V was clipped by 6 bases and J by 2 bases; unmatched bases: 5. CDR3 in amino acids: CASTQREGTYEQYF. As DNA, the CDR3 is TGTGCCAGCACCCAGCGGGAGGGCACCTACGAGCAGTACTTC.

The chain employs TRBV29-1 and TRBJ1-4; possibly TRBD1 for D (5 bases). V gave up 5 bases and J gave up 6 bases, with 10 bases separating them. Germline CDR1 SQVTM, CDR2 ANQGSEA. The CDR3 loop spans 12 amino acids. The CDR3 DNA reads TGCAGCGTTTACCGGGGGGATGAAAAACTGTTTTTT. As protein: CSVYRGDEKLFF.

The V call is TRBV28, the J call TRBJ1-1; D perhaps matches TRBD1 (6 bases). V shed 6 bases and J shed 4 bases, with 18 bases lying between them. The CDR3 runs to 15 residues. CDR1 and CDR2 from the germline V gene are MDHEN and SYDVKM. The CDR3 is CASSLDRVLSTEAFF. CDR3 nucleotides: TGTGCCAGCAGCCTGGACAGAGTGTTGAGCACTGAAGCTTTCTTT. Complete variable domain (other parts from reference TRBV28 and TRBJ1-1): DVKVTQSSRYLVKRTGEKVFLECVQDMDHENMFWYRQDPGLGLRLIYFSYDVKMKEKGDIPEGYSVSREKKERFSLILESASTNQTSMYLCASSLDRVLSTEAFFGQGTRLTVV.

As DNA, the CDR3 is TGTGCCAGCAGCCCAGCTGGACAGGGATCAGATACGCAGTATTTT. It is translated as CASSPAGQGSDTQYF. This sequence joins TRBV28 and TRBJ2-3; 8 nucleotides line up with TRBD1. The CDR3 has 15 residues. V lost 6 bases to trimming and J lost 4 bases; unmatched junction nucleotides: 9. Germline V lookup: CDR1 MDHEN, CDR2 SYDVKM.

V is TRBV6-5 and J is TRBJ2-7; 11 bases line up with TRBD2. CDR3 size: 15 residues. Germline CDR1 MNHEY, CDR2 SVGAGI. With 4 bases clipped from V and 6 bases from J, the junction kept 8 bases outside the gene matches. The CDR3 DNA sequence: TGTGCCAGCAGTTCGACACGGACTAGCGGGTTCGAGCAGTACTTC. The encoded protein is CASSSTRTSGFEQYF.

For the CDR3, the DNA is TGTGCCAGCAGTACCCTGACAGGGGGGGCTTATGGCTACACCTTC. This sequence encodes CASSTLTGGAYGYTF. The chain has TRBV28 and TRBJ1-2; 9 nucleotides agree with TRBD1. The germline gives CDR1 MDHEN, CDR2 SYDVKM. The J segment lost 5 bases and the V segment lost 5 bases, leaving 9 bases of the junction unmatched. This CDR3 has 15 residues.

The chain combines TRBV7-2 with TRBJ1-2, with D possibly matching TRBD1 (6 bases). The CDR3 is made up of 14 amino acids. Per germline, CDR1 SGHTA and CDR2 FQGNSA. The V gene lost 5 bases and the J gene lost 3 bases, with 13 bases spanning the gap. Here the CDR3 reads CASSIITGHYGYTF. The CDR3 DNA is TGTGCCAGCAGCATCATCACAGGGCACTATGGCTACACCTTC.

The genes are TRBV14 and TRBJ2-1; 16 nucleotides match TRBD2. The CDR3 loop spans 18 amino acids. J was trimmed by 4 bases and V by 4 bases; bases with no gene match: 7. Per germline, CDR1 SGHDN and CDR2 FVKESK. The CDR3 reads CASSPGLAGGKGYNEQFF. CDR3 coding DNA: TGTGCCAGCAGCCCGGGACTAGCGGGAGGGAAGGGTTACAATGAGCAGTTCTTC.

CDR3: CASRGIAGAGRSNTGELFF. DNA for the CDR3: TGTGCCAGTAGAGGAATAGCGGGAGCTGGGAGGTCGAACACCGGGGAGCTGTTTTTT. V is TRBV19 and J is TRBJ2-2; 9 bases are shared with TRBD2. Germline CDR1 is LNHDA and CDR2 is SQIVND (reference sequence). CDR3 length: 19 residues. With V trimmed by 6 bases and J by 0 bases, 14 bases remained unmatched.

For the CDR3, the DNA is TGTGCCAGCAGTTCTCTAGCGGGACATGCGGGGATCGAGCAGTACTTC. Protein sequence: CASSSLAGHAGIEQYF. This rearrangement joins TRBV28 to TRBJ2-7, with TRBD2 matching over 9 bases. This CDR3 has 16 residues. The J segment lost 6 bases and the V segment lost 4 bases, leaving 13 bases of the junction unmatched. Germline assignment: CDR1 MDHEN and CDR2 SYDVKM.